This T cell receptor (beta chain) is drawn from a study of blood T cell repertoires in COVID-19. Background on the study: Donors in the United States, Italy and Spain gave samples during acute or convalescent COVID-19. In each case, the material was cDNA or gDNA derived from T cells, B-cell-depleted T cells, or PBMCs.

This clone was seen a single time. V lost 2 bases and J lost 5, with 5 bases in between. CDR1 and CDR2 (germline): MNHEY, SMNVEV (reference sequence). The CDR3 contains 12 residues. Original methodology: For nucleated cells, counts were estimated from reference gene primer amplification. Method: immunoSEQ multiplex PCR; TCRdb's copy keeps in-frame clones and lacks some. V and J calls and clone size are those listed in that table; D and trimming were worked out from the DNA. The sample holds about 210,000 clones, about four fifths seen once. Sequences were obtained from peripheral blood. The chain recombines TRBV27 with TRBJ2-3; D uncertain. The receptor comes from a woman between 40 and 50 years old with acute or convalescent COVID-19. The CDR3 DNA reads as TGTGCCAGCAGTTTACCGGGAGATACGCAGTATTTT. The encoded protein is CASSLPGDTQYF.